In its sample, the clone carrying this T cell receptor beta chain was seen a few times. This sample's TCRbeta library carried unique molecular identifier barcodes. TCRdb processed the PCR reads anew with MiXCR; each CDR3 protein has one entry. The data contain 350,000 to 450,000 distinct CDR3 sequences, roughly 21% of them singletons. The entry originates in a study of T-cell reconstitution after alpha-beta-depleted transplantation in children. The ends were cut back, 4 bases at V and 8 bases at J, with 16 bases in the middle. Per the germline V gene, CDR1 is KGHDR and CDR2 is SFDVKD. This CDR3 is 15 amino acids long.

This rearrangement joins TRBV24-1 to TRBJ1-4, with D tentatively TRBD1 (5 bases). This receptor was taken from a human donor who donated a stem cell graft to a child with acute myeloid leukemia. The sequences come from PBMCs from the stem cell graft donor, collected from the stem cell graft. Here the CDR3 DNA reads TGTGCCACCAGTGACTCCCGGGACGTTGGAGAAAAACTGTTTTTT. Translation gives CATSDSRDVGEKLFF.